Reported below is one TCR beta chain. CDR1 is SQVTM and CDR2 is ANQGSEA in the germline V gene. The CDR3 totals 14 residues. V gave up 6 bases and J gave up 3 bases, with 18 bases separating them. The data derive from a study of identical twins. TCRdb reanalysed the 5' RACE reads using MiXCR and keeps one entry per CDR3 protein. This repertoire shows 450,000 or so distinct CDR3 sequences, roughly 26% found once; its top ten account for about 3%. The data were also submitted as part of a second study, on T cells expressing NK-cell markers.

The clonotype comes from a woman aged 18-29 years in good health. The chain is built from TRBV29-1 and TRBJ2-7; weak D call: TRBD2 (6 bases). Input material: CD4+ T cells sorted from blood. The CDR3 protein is CSVLPGVGVYEQYF. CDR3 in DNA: TGCAGCGTCCTACCGGGAGTGGGGGTCTACGAGCAGTACTTC.